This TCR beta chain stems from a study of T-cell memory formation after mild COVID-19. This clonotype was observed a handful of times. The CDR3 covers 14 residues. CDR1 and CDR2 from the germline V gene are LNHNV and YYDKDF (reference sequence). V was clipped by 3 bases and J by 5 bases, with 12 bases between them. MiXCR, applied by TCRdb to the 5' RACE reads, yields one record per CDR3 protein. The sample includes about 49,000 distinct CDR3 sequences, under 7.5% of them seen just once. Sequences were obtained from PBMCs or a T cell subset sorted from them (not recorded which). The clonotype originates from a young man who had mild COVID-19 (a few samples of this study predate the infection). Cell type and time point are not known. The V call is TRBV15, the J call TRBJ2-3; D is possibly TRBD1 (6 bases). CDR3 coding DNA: TGTGCCACCAGCAGGATACAGGGCGGAGATACGCAGTATTTT. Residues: CATSRIQGGDTQYF. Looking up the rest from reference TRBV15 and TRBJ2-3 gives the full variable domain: DAMVIQNPRYQVTQFGKPVTLSCSQTLNHNVMYWYQQKSSQAPKLLFHYYDKDFNNEADTPDNFQSRRPNTSFCFLDIRSPGLGDTAMYLCATSRIQGGDTQYFGPGTRLTVL.